This is a list of T cell receptor beta chains from one sample in a study of blood T cell repertoires in COVID-19. Using immunoSEQ multiplex PCR, the repertoire was profiled, and TCRdb retains in-frame clones only, with some absent. The table lists about 320,000 clones, 90% of them singletons. Material for sequencing was PBMCs or T cells enriched from blood (not recorded which). Source of these receptors: a woman aged 30 to 39 who had been exposed to COVID-19. The CDR3 runs from the conserved cysteine through the conserved F or W. A D gene is named only where the DNA matches it firmly. Only some rows state a clone size, as once, few, many or a class for expanded clones.

j_call d_call v_call clone_size cdr3_aa cdr3_nt
TRBJ1-5 . TRBV12-3/TRBV12-4 . CASGPGKPQHF TGTGCCAGCGGCCCGGGGAAGCCCCAGCATTTT
TRBJ1-1 . TRBV5-1 . CASSLKGQAEAFF TGCGCCAGCAGCTTAAAGGGGCAGGCAGAAGCTTTCTTT
TRBJ2-5 TRBD2 TRBV5-1 . CASNPGLAVEETQYF TGCGCCAGCAACCCGGGACTAGCGGTTGAAGAGACCCAGTACTTC
TRBJ1-5 TRBD1 TRBV29-1 . CSVVTGNGNQPQHF TGCAGCGTTGTGACAGGGAATGGCAATCAGCCCCAGCATTTT
TRBJ2-5 TRBD2 TRBV7-3 . CASSSGGETQYF TGTGCCAGCAGCTCGGGAGGGGAGACCCAGTACTTC
TRBJ1-2 TRBD1 TRBV5-6 . CASSMDYRGPNYGYTF TGTGCCAGCAGCATGGACTACAGGGGGCCAAACTATGGCTACACCTTC
TRBJ2-2 TRBD1 TRBV10-3 . CAISTGTGNTGELFF TGTGCCATCAGCACCGGGACAGGTAACACCGGGGAGCTGTTTTTT
TRBJ2-2 . TRBV24-1 . CATSDFGGQGSNTGELFF TGTGCCACCAGTGATTTTGGTGGTCAGGGGAGTAACACCGGGGAGCTGTTTTTT
TRBJ2-7 TRBD2 TRBV19 . CASSIGEGIEQYF TGTGCCAGTAGTATAGGGGAGGGGATCGAGCAGTACTTC
TRBJ1-1 TRBD1 TRBV19 . CASDRQGYNTEAFF TGTGCCAGTGACCGACAGGGTTATAACACTGAAGCTTTCTTT
TRBJ1-1 . TRBV6-5 . CASLIQGEAEAFF TGTGCCAGCCTTATTCAGGGTGAAGCTGAAGCTTTCTTT
TRBJ1-1 . TRBV4-3 . CASSQRERGEAFF TGCGCCAGCAGCCAAAGGGAACGGGGTGAAGCTTTCTTT
TRBJ1-1 . TRBV11-3 . CASSLGGFGEAFF TGTGCCAGCAGCTTGGGGGGATTTGGTGAAGCTTTCTTT
TRBJ2-5 . TRBV19 . CASSIQGQETQYF TGTGCCAGTAGTATACAGGGCCAAGAGACCCAGTACTTC
TRBJ1-2 TRBD1 TRBV23-1 . CASSQSGTGRPNYGYTF TGCGCCAGCAGTCAATCTGGGACAGGGAGACCTAACTATGGCTACACCTTC
TRBJ1-2 . TRBV9 . CASSPRQTVNYGYTF TGTGCCAGCAGCCCCCGACAGACAGTTAACTATGGCTACACCTTC
TRBJ1-1 TRBD1 TRBV25-1 . CASSESGRGRGTEAFF TGTGCCAGCAGTGAATCCGGCAGGGGGCGCGGCACTGAAGCTTTCTTT
TRBJ1-6 TRBD1 TRBV7-3 . CASSETGGRGSPLHF TGTGCCAGCAGCGAGACAGGGGGTAGAGGTTCACCCCTCCACTTT
TRBJ2-7 TRBD1 TRBV7-9 . CASSPLDRGGAEQYF TGTGCCAGCAGCCCCTTGGACAGGGGAGGAGCCGAGCAGTACTTC
TRBJ1-1 . TRBV29-1 once CSVEGTGEAFF TGCAGCGTTGAAGGAACAGGTGAAGCTTTCTTT
TRBJ2-1 . TRBV27 few CASGRGSVNEQFF TGTGCCAGCGGGAGGGGGAGCGTCAATGAGCAGTTCTTC
TRBJ1-1 TRBD1 TRBV19 . CASIGQGNTEAFF TGTGCCAGTATTGGACAGGGGAACACTGAAGCTTTCTTT
TRBJ2-3 . TRBV20-1 . CSASDGLTATDTQYF TGCAGTGCTAGTGACGGACTTACCGCCACAGATACGCAGTATTTT
TRBJ1-5 TRBD1 TRBV29-1 . CSVRQGNQPQHF TGCAGCGTTCGACAGGGGAACCAGCCCCAGCATTTT
TRBJ2-7 . TRBV2 . CASGSGKYEQYF TGTGCCAGCGGGTCAGGGAAGTACGAGCAGTACTTC
TRBJ2-7 TRBD1 TRBV28 . CASSIGQVYEQYF TGTGCCAGCAGTATTGGACAGGTCTACGAGCAGTACTTC